The 12 T cell receptor beta chains in this list originate from one sample, sequenced in a study of OX40 agonist ivuxolimab in advanced cancers. Data came from immunoSEQ multiplex PCR; TCRdb stores just in-frame clones and leaves some out. The data contain roughly 53,000 clones, roughly 73% of them seen just once; the ten biggest clones take up 2.4%. The sample in question was CD4+ or CD8+ T cells sorted from blood, obtained in a trial of the OX40 agonist ivuxolimab. Receptors originate from an adult with an advanced solid tumor such as melanoma, head and neck, liver or kidney cancer.

The chain carries TRBV5-1 and TRBJ1-1, with D perhaps matching TRBD1 (5 bases). Germline V gives CDR1 SGHRS, CDR2 YFSETQ. The CDR3 is made up of 13 amino acids. Trimming pared 4 bases from V and 5 bases from J, leaving 12 bases between. The CDR3 loop reads CASSLNAGTEAFF. The CDR3 region has the DNA TGCGCCAGCAGCCTCAATGCAGGGACTGAAGCTTTCTTT.

In its sample, this clone was seen once. V and J are TRBV4-1 and TRBJ1-2; 8 bases align to TRBD1. Germline trimming cut 1 base from V and 2 bases from J; bases unmatched to any gene: 3. The CDR3 consists of 15 residues. Germline V CDR1 and CDR2: MGHRA, YSYEKL. The DNA of the CDR3 is TGCGCCAGCAGCCAAGTCGGGACAGGCAACTATGGCTACACCTTC. Translated, it gives CASSQVGTGNYGYTF.

This clone occurred once. The CDR3 region has the DNA TGTGCCAGTAGTACACAGGTCTCGGAGACCCAGTACTTC. This translates into CASSTQVSETQYF. The V and J genes are TRBV19 and TRBJ2-5; TRBD1 is a possible D gene (5 bases). The germline gives CDR1 LNHDA, CDR2 SQIVND (reference sequence). Trimming stripped 4 bases from V and 5 bases from J, with 11 bases between. The CDR3 length is 13 residues.

The V and J genes are TRBV29-1 and TRBJ1-5; 7 positions match TRBD1. Germline values: CDR1 SQVTM, CDR2 ANQGSEA. The J segment lost 1 base and the V segment lost 5 bases, leaving 8 bases of the junction unmatched. The CDR3 is made up of 15 amino acids. CDR3: CSVLATGSSNQPQHF. The DNA for the CDR3 is TGCAGCGTTCTCGCGACAGGGTCGAGCAATCAGCCCCAGCATTTT.

The genes are TRBV19 and TRBJ1-2, with D uncertain. Germline loops: CDR1 LNHDA, CDR2 SQIVND (reference sequence). The ends were cut back, 3 bases at V and 4 bases at J, with 9 bases in the middle. The CDR3 contains 13 residues. The CDR3 here is CASSITESYGYTF. DNA for the CDR3: TGTGCCAGTAGTATCACCGAGTCCTATGGCTACACCTTC.

The chain recombines TRBV7-9 with TRBJ1-3; D is perhaps TRBD1 (5 bases). V gave up 5 bases and J gave up 4 bases, with 18 bases separating them. The length of the CDR3 is 16 residues. Looked up from germline, CDR1 is SEHNR and CDR2 is FQNEAQ (reference sequence). CDR3 sequence: CASSRGLYRGGNTIYF. In nucleotides, the CDR3 is TGTGCCAGCAGCCGGGGACTTTACAGAGGGGGAAACACCATATATTTT.

This chain joins TRBV7-9 and TRBJ1-6, with no clear D. Germline CDR1 reads SEHNR; CDR2 reads FQNEAQ (reference sequence). The CDR3 is 14 residues long. Trimming pared 5 bases from V and 3 bases from J, leaving 8 bases between. Written as DNA, the CDR3 is TGTGCCAGCAGCCGAGGTGACTATAATTCACCCCTCCACTTT. Translated: CASSRGDYNSPLHF.

This clone appeared a few times. V and J are TRBV15 and TRBJ2-3; D gene uncertain. The CDR3 consists of 14 residues. From germline, CDR1 is LNHNV and CDR2 YYDKDF (reference sequence). V was trimmed by 3 bases and J by 3 bases, leaving 10 bases between them. CDR3 nucleotides: TGTGCCACCAGCAGGGGGTGGGGAACAGATACGCAGTATTTT. Protein sequence: CATSRGWGTDTQYF. Full variable domain (outside the CDR3, taken from reference TRBV15 and TRBJ2-3): DAMVIQNPRYQVTQFGKPVTLSCSQTLNHNVMYWYQQKSSQAPKLLFHYYDKDFNNEADTPDNFQSRRPNTSFCFLDIRSPGLGDTAMYLCATSRGWGTDTQYFGPGTRLTVL.

V usage is TRBV2 and J usage is TRBJ2-7, with D hard to call. V lost 6 bases to trimming and J lost 6 bases, with 6 bases between them. This CDR3 is 10 amino acids long. CDR1 is SNHLY, CDR2 FYNNEI, per germline. CDR3 bases: TGTGCCAGCAGCCCTTCCGAGCAGTACTTC. Protein product: CASSPSEQYF.

V usage is TRBV6-5 and J usage is TRBJ1-2; TRBD1 might be the D (5 bases). Germline V gene data show CDR1 as MNHEY and CDR2 as SVGAGI. The CDR3 length is 12 residues. Deletions cut 6 bases from V and 2 bases from J, with 7 bases between. CDR3 bases: TGTGCCAGCAGACAGGAGAACTATGGCTACACCTTC. It codes for CASRQENYGYTF.

V usage is TRBV5-6 and J usage is TRBJ1-5, with TRBD1 matching 7 bases. The germline V gene encodes CDR1 SGHDT and CDR2 YYEEEE. The length of the CDR3 is 15 residues. The trim removed 4 bases at V and 6 bases at J, leaving 10 bases unmatched. Here the CDR3 reads CASSLRQGRGQPQHF. For the CDR3, the DNA is TGTGCCAGCAGCCTCCGACAGGGTAGAGGTCAGCCCCAGCATTTT.

The chain employs TRBV7-9 and TRBJ1-4, with D perhaps matching TRBD1 (6 bases). Trimming removed 0 bases at V and 4 bases at J, with 9 bases between. This CDR3 region has 15 residues. The germline V gene encodes CDR1 SEHNR and CDR2 FQNEAQ (reference sequence). CDR3 DNA sequence: TGTGCCAGCAGCTTAGCCTCGGGACATAATGAAAAACTGTTTTTT. Amino acid sequence: CASSLASGHNEKLFF.